This paragraph covers one T cell receptor (beta chain) sequence. This record belongs to a study of PD-1 blockade in mismatch repair-deficient tumors. Study in general: Patients had approximately 12 mismatch repair-deficient cancer types, all previously treated and progressing.

Assay: immunoSEQ multiplex PCR; the TCRdb copy retains only in-frame clones and omits some. The table has about 84,000 clones, more than 65% seen once. In germline, CDR1 is MNHNS, CDR2 SASEGT. The CDR3 extends over 16 amino acids. V was trimmed by 3 bases and J by 1 base, leaving 16 bases between them. Every patient had mismatch repair deficiency by PCR or immunohistochemistry. The TCR-sequenced patients were a few responders to pembrolizumab. The specimen comprised peripheral blood, sampled 12 weeks after starting pembrolizumab. The rearrangement links TRBV6-1 to TRBJ2-7, with D possibly being TRBD2 (7 bases). This TCR was sampled from an adult with mismatch repair-deficient cancer. CDR3 sequence (DNA): TGTGCCAGCAGTGACCCGGGGGGCTCTACATCCTACGAGCAGTACTTC. Its protein is CASSDPGGSTSYEQYF.